This T cell receptor beta chain emerged from a study of identical twins. CDR3 length: 15 amino acids. Germline V gene sequence: CDR1 MGHRA, CDR2 YSYEKL. The V gene end was trimmed by 6 bases and the J gene end by 5 bases; junction bases not matched to a gene: 3. Study conclusions and caveats: Clonotypes of the beta chain that were abundant in cord blood carried fewer insertions (memory repertoires showed none). Sequences that were out-of-frame, alpha and twin-shared displayed an excess of low generation probability. Out-of-frame sharing of TCR alpha in monozygotic twins was underestimated by models.

This clonotype appeared a few times. Antigen unknown. TCRdb ran MiXCR on the 5' RACE reads and lists one entry per CDR3 protein. The data show around 200,000 distinct CDR3 sequences, around a tenth seen once. This TCR came from a woman aged 18-29 years in good health. The chain recombines TRBV4-1 with TRBJ2-1, with 14 bases matching TRBD2. Source material: memory (CD45RO+) T cells sorted from blood. CDR3 in amino acids: CASRPGLAGDNEQFF. Here the CDR3 DNA reads TGCGCCAGCAGGCCGGGACTAGCGGGGGACAATGAGCAGTTCTTC.